The rows below give T cell receptor beta chains drawn from one sample of a study of human T cells and chemical hapten exposure. TCRdb passed the RACE reads through MiXCR, listing each CDR3 protein once. The data contain about 360,000 distinct CDR3 sequences, 6% to 8.5% of them seen just once; the ten biggest clones take up less than 10%. Sequencing used whole blood, obtained in connection with sensitization to the hapten diphenylcyclopropenone (DPC). Source of these receptors: a young woman with alopecia areata. Some clones in this sample may be carry-over from other donors' samples. Both conserved end residues are part of each CDR3. A D gene is named only where the DNA matches it firmly. Some rows have no size entry. The others give once, few or many, or a class for an expanded clone.

TRBV6-5,-,TRBJ1-1,16,-,CASSYLFSGRDTEAFF,TGTGCCAGCAGTTACTTGTTTTCGGGCAGGGACACTGAAGCTTTCTTT
TRBV12-5,-,TRBJ2-1,13,many,CASEGVRAYEQFF,TGTGCTAGTGAAGGGGTTAGGGCCTATGAGCAGTTCTTC
TRBV29-1,-,TRBJ2-1,14,many,CSVVVGASWNEQFF,TGCAGCGTTGTGGTGGGGGCTTCATGGAATGAGCAGTTCTTC
TRBV20-1,TRBD2,TRBJ2-7,18,many,CSARDLSGGNNHAYEQYF,TGCAGTGCTAGAGATCTTAGCGGGGGGAACAACCACGCCTACGAGCAGTACTTC
TRBV6-1,-,TRBJ1-6,14,-,CASSESVYNSPLHF,TGTGCCAGCAGTGAATCAGTTTATAATTCACCCCTCCACTTT
TRBV12-3/TRBV12-4,TRBD1,TRBJ2-7,16,few,CASSLSWGQGSYEQYF,TGTGCCAGCAGTTTGAGTTGGGGACAGGGCTCCTACGAGCAGTACTTC
TRBV12-5,-,TRBJ2-3,16,-,CASGLATGGAADTQYF,TGTGCTAGTGGTTTGGCAACCGGCGGGGCGGCTGATACGCAGTATTTT
TRBV4-3,-,TRBJ1-1,17,many,CASSQAARETMNTEAFF,TGCGCCAGCAGCCAAGCGGCGAGGGAGACTATGAACACTGAAGCTTTCTTT
TRBV28,-,TRBJ2-2,14,many,CASSLGDGDRELFF,TGTGCCAGCAGCTTAGGAGACGGGGACCGGGAGCTGTTTTTT
TRBV7-2,TRBD1,TRBJ1-4,16,few,CASSRGGTATNEKLFF,TGTGCCAGCAGCCGAGGAGGGACAGCAACTAATGAAAAACTGTTTTTT
TRBV5-1,TRBD2,TRBJ2-5,15,-,CASSTAGLSQETQYF,TGCGCCAGCAGCACAGCGGGGTTGAGTCAAGAGACCCAGTACTTC
TRBV4-1,-,TRBJ1-4,11,-,CASSLPGPRYF,TGCGCCAGCAGCCTGCCGGGACCGCGTTATTTT
TRBV7-9,-,TRBJ1-1,13,many,CASSHRLDTEAFF,TGTGCCAGCAGCCACCGATTAGACACTGAAGCTTTCTTT
TRBV7-9,TRBD1,TRBJ1-1,14,few,CASSPGQGSTEAFF,TGTGCCAGCAGCCCAGGACAGGGGTCGACTGAAGCTTTCTTT
TRBV29-1,TRBD2,TRBJ2-2,13,few,CSAERGGGGELFF,TGCAGCGCCGAGCGGGGGGGTGGCGGGGAGCTGTTTTTT
TRBV18,TRBD1,TRBJ1-2,17,-,CASSPPTGVGPNYGYTF,TGTGCCAGCTCACCACCGACAGGGGTCGGCCCTAACTATGGCTACACCTTC
TRBV6-2/TRBV6-3,-,TRBJ1-1,12,-,CASDRRGTEAFF,TGTGCCAGCGACAGGCGCGGCACTGAAGCTTTCTTT
TRBV2,-,TRBJ1-1,12,-,CASTRGAAEAFF,TGTGCCAGCACAAGGGGAGCCGCCGAAGCTTTCTTT
TRBV28,TRBD1,TRBJ1-1,14,-,CASSPRGQRTEAFF,TGTGCCAGCAGTCCCCGGGGACAGCGCACTGAAGCTTTCTTT
TRBV3-1,-,TRBJ2-7,14,many,CASSQGPNSYEQYF,TGTGCCAGCAGCCAGGGTCCGAACTCCTACGAGCAGTACTTC
TRBV7-9,-,TRBJ1-2,15,-,CASSLWDGANYGYTF,TGTGCCAGCAGCCTATGGGACGGCGCTAACTATGGCTACACCTTC
TRBV29-1,-,TRBJ2-7,12,-,CSVEDPGSEQYF,TGCAGCGTTGAAGATCCAGGGAGCGAGCAGTACTTC
TRBV20-1,TRBD1,TRBJ1-4,15,-,CSARDPGQGREKLFF,TGCAGTGCTAGAGATCCCGGACAGGGGAGGGAAAAACTGTTTTTT
TRBV20-1,-,TRBJ1-2,11,few,CSMGSAYGYTF,TGCAGTATGGGGTCCGCCTATGGCTACACCTTC
TRBV6-5,-,TRBJ1-6,14,many,CASSYTRYNSPLHF,TGTGCCAGCAGTTACACGCGATATAATTCACCCCTCCACTTT
TRBV6-5,-,TRBJ2-7,15,-,CASSSRDSGAYEQYF,TGTGCCAGCAGTTCCCGGGACAGCGGGGCCTACGAGCAGTACTTC
TRBV4-1,-,TRBJ2-5,16,-,CASSQAGRGTQETQYF,TGCGCCAGCAGCCAAGCGGGACGGGGTACGCAAGAGACCCAGTACTTC
TRBV7-9,TRBD1,TRBJ1-2,15,many,CASSFGGQGPYGYTF,TGTGCCAGCAGCTTCGGTGGACAGGGTCCTTATGGCTACACCTTC
TRBV12-3/TRBV12-4,-,TRBJ2-7,14,many,CASSFVGRDYEQYF,TGTGCCAGCAGTTTTGTTGGCAGAGACTACGAGCAGTACTTC
TRBV10-3,-,TRBJ2-7,14,-,CASARDFSSYEQYF,TGTGCCTCCGCCCGGGACTTCAGCTCCTACGAGCAGTACTTC
TRBV5-4,-,TRBJ1-6,15,few,CASSLEQGPNSPLHF,TGTGCCAGCAGCTTGGAGCAGGGCCCTAATTCACCCCTCCACTTT
TRBV12-3/TRBV12-4,-,TRBJ1-5,13,few,CASSNKVDQPQHF,TGTGCCAGCAGTAACAAAGTGGATCAGCCCCAGCATTTT
TRBV25-1,-,TRBJ2-5,13,few,CASSEGIQETQYF,TGTGCCAGCAGTGAAGGGATCCAAGAGACCCAGTACTTC
TRBV13,TRBD1,TRBJ2-7,14,few,CASSLGTGVYEQYF,TGTGCCAGCAGCTTAGGGACAGGGGTGTACGAGCAGTACTTC
TRBV4-3,-,TRBJ1-1,16,few,CASSQVSTGLGTEAFF,TGCGCCAGCAGCCAAGTGTCCACGGGCTTGGGCACTGAAGCTTTCTTT
TRBV7-2,-,TRBJ2-2,15,-,CASSLQSLNTGELFF,TGTGCCAGCAGCTTACAGAGTCTGAACACCGGGGAGCTGTTTTTT
TRBV29-1,-,TRBJ2-2,13,many,CSVDLLNTGELFF,TGCAGCGTTGACCTTTTGAACACCGGGGAGCTGTTTTTT
TRBV5-6,-,TRBJ2-1,12,-,CASSFYGNEQFF,TGTGCCAGCAGCTTTTACGGCAATGAGCAGTTCTTC